A single T cell receptor (beta chain) is shown here with its context. Its specificity is not known. The data are from a study of beta chain features in type 1 diabetes. Sequenced material consisted of expressed TCRB transcripts (all of the isolated RNA was reverse transcribed). Using immunoSEQ multiplex PCR, the repertoire was profiled, and TCRdb retains in-frame clones only, with some absent. This sample has under 900,000 clones, with roughly 15% found just once. Purities in excess of 98% were seen in all sorted populations. Findings and limits, study-wide: Shorter TCRB CDR3s, moderately but significantly so, were found in Type 1 diabetes patients in all four CD4+ subsets.

V gave up 1 base and J gave up 7 bases, with 6 bases separating them. CDR3 size: 12 residues. The germline gives CDR1 SGHAT, CDR2 FQNNGV. The sequenced material came from naive CD4+ T cells from blood. The chain is built from TRBV11-2 and TRBJ2-3; no definite D call. This sequence originates from a woman between 18 and 30 years old in good health. CDR3 sequence (DNA): TGTGCCAGCAGCTTAGGGTGGAATACGCAGTATTTT. It specifies CASSLGWNTQYF.